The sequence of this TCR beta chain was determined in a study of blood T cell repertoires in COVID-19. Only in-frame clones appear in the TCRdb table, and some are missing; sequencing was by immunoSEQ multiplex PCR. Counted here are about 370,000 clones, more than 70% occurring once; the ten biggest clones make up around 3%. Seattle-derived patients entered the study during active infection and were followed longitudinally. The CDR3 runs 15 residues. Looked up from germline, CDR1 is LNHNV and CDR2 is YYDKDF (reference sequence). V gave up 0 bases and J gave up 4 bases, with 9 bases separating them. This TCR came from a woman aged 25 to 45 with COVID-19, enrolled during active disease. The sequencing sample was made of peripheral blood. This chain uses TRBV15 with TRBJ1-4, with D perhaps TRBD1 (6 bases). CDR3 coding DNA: TGTGCCACCAGCAGAGAGACAGGCTTTAATGAAAAACTGTTTTTT. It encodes CATSRETGFNEKLFF.